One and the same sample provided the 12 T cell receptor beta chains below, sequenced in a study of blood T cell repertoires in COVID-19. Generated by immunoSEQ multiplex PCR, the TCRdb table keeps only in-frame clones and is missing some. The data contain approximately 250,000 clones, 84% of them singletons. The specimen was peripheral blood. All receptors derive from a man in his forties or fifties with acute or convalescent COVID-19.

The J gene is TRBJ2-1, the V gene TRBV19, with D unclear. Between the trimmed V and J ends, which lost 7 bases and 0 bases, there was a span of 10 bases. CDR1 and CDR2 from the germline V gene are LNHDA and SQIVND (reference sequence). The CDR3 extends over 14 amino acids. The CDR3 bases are TGTGCCAGTACTGCGGCGCGCTCCTACAATGAGCAGTTCTTC. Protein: CASTAARSYNEQFF.

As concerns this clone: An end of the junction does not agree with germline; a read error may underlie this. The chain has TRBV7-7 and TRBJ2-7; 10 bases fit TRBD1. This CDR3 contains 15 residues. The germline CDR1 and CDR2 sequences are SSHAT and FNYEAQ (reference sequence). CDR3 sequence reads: CASSFGTGESYEQYF. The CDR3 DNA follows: TGTGCTAGCAGCTTTGGGACAGGGGAGAGCTACGAGCAGTACTTC.

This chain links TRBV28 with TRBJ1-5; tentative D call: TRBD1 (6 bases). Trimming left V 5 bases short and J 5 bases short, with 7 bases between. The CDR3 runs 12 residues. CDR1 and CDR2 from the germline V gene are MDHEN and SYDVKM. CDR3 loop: CASSRQDQPQHF. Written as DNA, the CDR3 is TGTGCCAGCAGTCGACAGGATCAGCCCCAGCATTTT.

CDR3 region: CASSLGQPNSPLHF. The CDR3, as DNA: TGTGCCAGCAGCTTGGGACAGCCAAATTCACCCCTCCACTTT. The chain combines TRBV5-4 with TRBJ1-6; possible D gene TRBD1, 5 bases. Germline V lookup: CDR1 SGHNT, CDR2 YYREEE (reference sequence). Trimming cost V 0 bases and J 7 bases, with 8 bases left between them. This CDR3 contains 14 residues. Full variable domain (rest looked up from reference TRBV5-4 and TRBJ1-6): ETGVTQSPTHLIKTRGQQVTLRCSSQSGHNTVSWYQQALGQGPQFIFQYYREEENGRGNFPPRFSGLQFPNYSSELNVNALELDDSALYLCASSLGQPNSPLHFGNGTRLTVT.

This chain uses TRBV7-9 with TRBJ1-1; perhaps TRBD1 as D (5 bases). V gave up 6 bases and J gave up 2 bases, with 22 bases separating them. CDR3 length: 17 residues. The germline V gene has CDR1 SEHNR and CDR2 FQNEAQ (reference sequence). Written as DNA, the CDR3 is TGTGCCAGCAGTCAAAAGGCCCCCTGGGGCCCAAACACTGAAGCTTTCTTT. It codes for CASSQKAPWGPNTEAFF. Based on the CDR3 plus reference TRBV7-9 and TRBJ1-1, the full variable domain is DTGVSQNPRHKITKRGQNVTFRCDPISEHNRLYWYRQTLGQGPEFLTYFQNEAQLEKSRLLSDRFSAERPKGSFSTLEIQRTEQGDSAMYLCASSQKAPWGPNTEAFFGQGTRLTVV.

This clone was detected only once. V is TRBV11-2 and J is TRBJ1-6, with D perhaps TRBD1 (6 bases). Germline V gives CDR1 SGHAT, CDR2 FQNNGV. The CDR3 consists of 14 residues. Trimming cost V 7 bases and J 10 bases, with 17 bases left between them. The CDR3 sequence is CASNTGHTTSPLHF. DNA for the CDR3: TGTGCCAGCAACACGGGACACACTACCTCACCCCTCCACTTT.

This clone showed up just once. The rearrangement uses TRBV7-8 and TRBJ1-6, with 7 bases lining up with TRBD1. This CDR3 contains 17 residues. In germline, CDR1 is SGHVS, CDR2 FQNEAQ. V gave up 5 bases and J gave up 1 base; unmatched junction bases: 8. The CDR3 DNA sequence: TGTGCCAGCAGCCTCCGACAGGGCACGTCCTATAATTCACCCCTCCACTTT. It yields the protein CASSLRQGTSYNSPLHF.

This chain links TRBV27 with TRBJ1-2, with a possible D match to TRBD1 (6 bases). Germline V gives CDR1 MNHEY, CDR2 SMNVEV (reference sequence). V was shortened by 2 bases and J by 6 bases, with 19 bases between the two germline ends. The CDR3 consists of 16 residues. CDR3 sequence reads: CASSLRSGAGIDGYTF. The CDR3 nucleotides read TGTGCCAGCAGTTTAAGGTCAGGGGCCGGTATAGATGGCTACACCTTC.

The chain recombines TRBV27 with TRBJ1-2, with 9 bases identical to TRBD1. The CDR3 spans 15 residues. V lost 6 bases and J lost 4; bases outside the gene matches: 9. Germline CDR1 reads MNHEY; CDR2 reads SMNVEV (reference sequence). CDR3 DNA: TGTGCCAGCAGCCCCAGACAGGGGGTGTCCTATGGCTACACCTTC. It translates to CASSPRQGVSYGYTF.

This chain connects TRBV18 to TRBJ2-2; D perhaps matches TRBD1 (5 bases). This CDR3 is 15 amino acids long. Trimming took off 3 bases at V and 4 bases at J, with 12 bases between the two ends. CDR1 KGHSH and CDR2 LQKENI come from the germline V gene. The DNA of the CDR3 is TGTGCCAGCTCACCGGGGCGAGAAGGCACCGGGGAGCTGTTTTTT. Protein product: CASSPGREGTGELFF. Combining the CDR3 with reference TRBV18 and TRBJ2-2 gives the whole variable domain NAGVMQNPRHLVRRRGQEARLRCSPMKGHSHVYWYRQLPEEGLKFMVYLQKENIIDESGMPKERFSAEFPKEGPSILRIQQVVRGDSAAYFCASSPGREGTGELFFGEGSRLTVL.

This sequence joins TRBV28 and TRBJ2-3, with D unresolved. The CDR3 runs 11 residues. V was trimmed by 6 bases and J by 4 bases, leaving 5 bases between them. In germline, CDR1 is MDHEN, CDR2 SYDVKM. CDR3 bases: TGTGCCAGCAGCGGAGCAGATACGCAGTATTTT. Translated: CASSGADTQYF. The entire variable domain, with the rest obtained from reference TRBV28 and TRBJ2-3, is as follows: DVKVTQSSRYLVKRTGEKVFLECVQDMDHENMFWYRQDPGLGLRLIYFSYDVKMKEKGDIPEGYSVSREKKERFSLILESASTNQTSMYLCASSGADTQYFGPGTRLTVL.

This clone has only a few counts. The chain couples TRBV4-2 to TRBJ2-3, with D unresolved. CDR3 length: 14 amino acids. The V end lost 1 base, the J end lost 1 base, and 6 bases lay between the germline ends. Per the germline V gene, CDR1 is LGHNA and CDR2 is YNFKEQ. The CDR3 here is CASSQVLRTDTQYF. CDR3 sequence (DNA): TGTGCCAGCAGCCAAGTTCTCCGCACAGATACGCAGTATTTT.